This is a list of T cell receptor beta chains from one sample in a study of CD8+ T cells in alopecia areata. Produced via immunoSEQ multiplex PCR; TCRdb's table is partial and in-frame only. The sample includes some 150,000 clones, roughly three fifths of them seen just once. Source: CD4+ T cells sorted from blood, taken at week 0. The receptors were gathered from a human donor with alopecia areata. The CDR3 runs from the conserved cysteine through the conserved F or W. The order of the fields is clone size, D gene, J gene, V gene, CDR3 protein, CDR3 DNA. A D gene is named only where the DNA matches it firmly. A clone size is listed for some rows: how often the clone was seen (once, few, many), or a class if it is expanded.

clone size: NA
D gene: NA
J gene: TRBJ2-3
V gene: TRBV30
CDR3 protein: CAWSGRISGRTGDTQYF
CDR3 DNA: TGTGCCTGGAGTGGAAGGATTAGCGGCCGTACAGGGGATACGCAGTATTTT

clone size: NA
D gene: TRBD1
J gene: TRBJ1-2
V gene: TRBV30
CDR3 protein: CAWSPGTDLGYTF
CDR3 DNA: TGTGCCTGGAGTCCCGGGACAGATCTTGGCTACACCTTC

clone size: NA
D gene: NA
J gene: TRBJ2-5
V gene: TRBV11-2
CDR3 protein: CASSLVNPGETQYF
CDR3 DNA: TGTGCCAGCAGCTTAGTGAACCCGGGAGAGACCCAGTACTTC

clone size: NA
D gene: NA
J gene: TRBJ1-1
V gene: TRBV29-1
CDR3 protein: CSARGDTEAFF
CDR3 DNA: TGCAGCGCTAGGGGGGACACTGAAGCTTTCTTT

clone size: few
D gene: NA
J gene: TRBJ2-1
V gene: TRBV5-8
CDR3 protein: CASSPGTHAYNEQFF
CDR3 DNA: TGTGCCAGCAGCCCCGGGACTCACGCCTACAATGAGCAGTTCTTC

clone size: NA
D gene: NA
J gene: TRBJ1-6
V gene: TRBV30
CDR3 protein: CAWSARQDNSPLHF
CDR3 DNA: TGTGCCTGGAGTGCGCGCCAGGATAATTCACCCCTCCACTTT

clone size: NA
D gene: NA
J gene: TRBJ2-6
V gene: TRBV6-5
CDR3 protein: CASSSKTVTGANVLTF
CDR3 DNA: TGTGCCAGCAGTTCCAAGACAGTGACTGGGGCCAACGTCCTGACTTTC

clone size: NA
D gene: NA
J gene: TRBJ2-3
V gene: TRBV7-9
CDR3 protein: CASSLLGRRVGTDTQYF
CDR3 DNA: TGTGCCAGCAGCCTCCTAGGACGACGGGTGGGAACAGATACGCAGTATTTT

clone size: few
D gene: TRBD2
J gene: TRBJ2-3
V gene: TRBV29-1
CDR3 protein: CSASMTSGGPSTDTQYF
CDR3 DNA: TGCAGCGCGTCTATGACTAGCGGGGGGCCTAGCACAGATACGCAGTATTTT

clone size: NA
D gene: TRBD2
J gene: TRBJ2-1
V gene: TRBV5-1
CDR3 protein: CASSLRSSGGRTSYNEQFF
CDR3 DNA: TGCGCCAGCAGCTTGCGGAGTAGCGGGGGCCGTACTTCCTACAATGAGCAGTTCTTC

clone size: NA
D gene: NA
J gene: TRBJ2-2
V gene: TRBV5-1
CDR3 protein: CASSFLATNTGELFF
CDR3 DNA: TGCGCCAGCAGCTTTTTGGCTACGAACACCGGGGAGCTGTTTTTT

clone size: few
D gene: NA
J gene: TRBJ2-1
V gene: TRBV5-1
CDR3 protein: CASSPGLDRPYNEQFF
CDR3 DNA: TGCGCCAGCAGCCCCGGCCTTGACCGACCCTACAATGAGCAGTTCTTC

clone size: few
D gene: NA
J gene: TRBJ1-5
V gene: TRBV5-1
CDR3 protein: CASSSEGIGQPQHF
CDR3 DNA: TGCGCCAGCAGCTCAGAGGGGATAGGTCAGCCCCAGCATTTT

clone size: many
D gene: NA
J gene: TRBJ1-1
V gene: TRBV5-6
CDR3 protein: CASSLGSLTEAFF
CDR3 DNA: TGTGCCAGCAGCTTGGGTTCACTGACTGAAGCTTTCTTT

clone size: NA
D gene: TRBD1
J gene: TRBJ1-6
V gene: TRBV27
CDR3 protein: CASSRGTGSGSPLHF
CDR3 DNA: TGTGCCAGCAGTCGAGGGACAGGGTCAGGCTCACCCCTCCACTTT

clone size: NA
D gene: NA
J gene: TRBJ2-3
V gene: TRBV4-3
CDR3 protein: CASSQGLTDTQYF
CDR3 DNA: TGCGCCAGCAGCCAAGGCCTCACAGATACGCAGTATTTT

clone size: NA
D gene: NA
J gene: TRBJ2-1
V gene: TRBV30
CDR3 protein: CAWSRTGTEQFF
CDR3 DNA: TGTGCCTGGAGTAGGACCGGGACAGAGCAGTTCTTC

clone size: NA
D gene: NA
J gene: TRBJ1-2
V gene: TRBV10-3
CDR3 protein: CAIREGPYGYTF
CDR3 DNA: TGTGCCATCAGGGAGGGTCCCTATGGCTACACCTTC

clone size: NA
D gene: NA
J gene: TRBJ1-1
V gene: TRBV29-1
CDR3 protein: CSVVQMNTEAFF
CDR3 DNA: TGCAGCGTTGTACAGATGAACACTGAAGCTTTCTTT

clone size: NA
D gene: TRBD1
J gene: TRBJ1-1
V gene: TRBV4-1
CDR3 protein: CASSQTGGAGTEAFF
CDR3 DNA: TGCGCCAGCAGCCAGACAGGGGGCGCGGGCACTGAAGCTTTCTTT

clone size: NA
D gene: NA
J gene: TRBJ1-2
V gene: TRBV25-1
CDR3 protein: CASMDSGTTLCTF
CDR3 DNA: TGTGCCAGCATGGACTCCGGGACAACGCTATGTACCTTC

clone size: NA
D gene: NA
J gene: TRBJ2-3
V gene: TRBV15
CDR3 protein: CATSRDGSTDTQYF
CDR3 DNA: TGTGCCACCAGCAGAGATGGGAGCACAGATACGCAGTATTTT